Sequencing of this T cell receptor (beta chain) was carried out in a study of OX40 agonist ivuxolimab in advanced cancers. TCRdb's copy holds only in-frame clones and misses some; the assay was immunoSEQ multiplex PCR. The sample consists of just under 75,000 clones, more than 80% of them appearing once. The CDR3 runs 20 residues. CDR1 MDHEN and CDR2 SYDVKM come from the germline V gene. V was pared by 6 bases and J by 2 bases, with 29 bases between. The chain couples TRBV28 to TRBJ1-3; tentatively, D is TRBD1 (6 bases). The TCR was taken from an adult with an advanced solid tumor such as melanoma, head and neck, liver or kidney cancer. Sample: CD4+ or CD8+ T cells sorted from blood, taken in a trial of the OX40 agonist ivuxolimab. Here the CDR3 reads CASSIGGEVVGTVAGNTIYF. CDR3 bases: TGTGCCAGCAGCATAGGGGGGGAGGTTGTAGGGACTGTGGCTGGAAACACCATATATTTT.